The present TCR beta chain was sequenced within a study of CD8+ T cells in alopecia areata (dated by TCRdb to the late 2010s). General notes on the study: Skin from C3H/HeJ donors with spontaneous alopecia (about 6-12 months old) was grafted onto female C3H/HeJ recipients aged about 6-10 weeks. To study T cell clonal expansion in alopecia areata, the researchers applied high-throughput TCRbeta sequencing to both the C3H/HeJ mouse model and human patients. In humans, TCRbeta sequencing was performed on scalp tissue and on sorted CD4+ and CD8+ peripheral blood T cells from healthy controls and from patients with patchy or totalis/universalis alopecia areata. Clonality in the scalp was compared among normal scalp (n=4), patchy alopecia areata scalp (n=8), and alopecia totalis/universalis scalp (n=8). RNA was extracted with the PAXgene miRNA kit for fixed scalp, the miRNeasy kit for PBMCs, and the RNeasy kit for mouse skin. Amplification of TCRbeta CDR3 regions was done by immunoSEQ multiplex PCR using 35 Vbeta forward primers and 13 Jbeta reverse primers.

As to this clone: Its specific antigen is unknown. Throughout, gene names and germline sequences are given for the mouse. The missing CDR3 end, 4 residues past where the read stops, is filled in from the germline J gene.

The library was made by the immunoSEQ multiplex PCR assay. RNA was extracted from all samples and reverse transcribed into cDNA as template for TCR sequencing. SuperScript III was used for first-strand cDNA synthesis, primed with a 2:1 mix of oligo-dT and random hexamers. A synthetic immune receptor repertoire was used to measure amplification bias, and any remaining bias was corrected computationally. Libraries were sequenced on Illumina HiSeq with 60 bp reads covering the CDR3, read from J toward V. Processing in the source paper ran as follows. Raw reads were preprocessed to remove errors, and CDR3 was defined according to IMGT conventions as the region from the conserved cysteine to phenylalanine. Clonality was computed as 1 minus the Shannon entropy, with the entropy normalized by log2 of the number of productive unique TCRs. Whether each scalp clone was CD4 or CD8 was inferred by checking scalp TCRbeta sequences against the CD4 and CD8 repertoires from sorted blood. TCRdb re-hosts the immuneACCESS table, in-frame sequences only. Its copies lack some clones; in the studies checked, an unresolved V gene accounts for under half of them, and the cause for the rest is not known. That table is the source of V, J and clone size, and D and trimming were worked out from the DNA. This sample shows more than 90,000 clones, and none of them turns up only once. About 18% of the sample lies in the top ten.

What the study reported, not specific to this receptor: Compared with mice, TCR sequences shared between patients were less clear, possibly partly because of HLA diversity across the patient population. Unlike mouse skin, which is dominated by gammadelta T cells, normal human skin has resident alphabeta T cells that are also sequenced, and this complicates analysis of the scalp TCR repertoire. Higher clonality and more expanded CD8+ clones were observed in lesional scalp than in normal scalp, particularly in alopecia totalis/universalis, a finding suggestive of antigenic drive.

The germline V gene (reference sequence) specifies NSQYPW as CDR1 and LRSPGD as CDR2. Reading from cysteine to phenylalanine, the CDR3 counts 13 amino acids. The DNA has 27 bases, all within the CDR3, and is read from base 1. The chain is encoded by TRBV1 joined to TRBJ1-2, and 7 junction bases match TRBD1. Sequencing used lesional skin. The clonotype originates from a C3H/HeJ mouse with alopecia areata. For this strain, the MHC haplotype is H2-k. The CDR3 is CTCSALDRDDYTF. Partial CDR3 DNA: TGCACCTGCAGTGCACTCGACAGGGAC. Where the CDR3 stops, the reference TRBV1 and TRBJ1-2 genes take over; the full variable domain is VTLLEQNPRWRLVPRGQAVNLRCILKNSQYPWMSWYQQDLQKQLQWLFTLRSPGDKEVKSLPGADYLATRVTDTELRLQVANMSQGRTLYCTCSALDRDDYTFGSGTRLLVI.